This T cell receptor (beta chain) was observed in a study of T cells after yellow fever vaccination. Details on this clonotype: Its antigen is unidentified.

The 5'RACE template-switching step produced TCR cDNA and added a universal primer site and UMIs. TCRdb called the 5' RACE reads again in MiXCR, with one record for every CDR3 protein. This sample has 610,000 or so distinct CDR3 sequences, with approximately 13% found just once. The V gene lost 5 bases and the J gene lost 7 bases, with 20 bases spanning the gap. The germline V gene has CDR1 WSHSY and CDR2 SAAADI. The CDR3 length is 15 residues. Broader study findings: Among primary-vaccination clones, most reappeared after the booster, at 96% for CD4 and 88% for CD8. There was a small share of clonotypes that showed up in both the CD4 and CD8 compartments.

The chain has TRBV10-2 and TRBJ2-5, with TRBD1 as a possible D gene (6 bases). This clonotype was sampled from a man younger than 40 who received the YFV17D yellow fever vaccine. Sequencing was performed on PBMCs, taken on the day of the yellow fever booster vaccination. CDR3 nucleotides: TGCGCCAGCAGTCCCGGTCCTGCCAAGGGGGTGACCCAGTACTTC. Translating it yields CASSPGPAKGVTQYF.